Each of the 17 T cell receptor beta chains below was sequenced from the same sample in a study of chemoradiotherapy in HPV16-positive cancers. Sequencing was performed with immunoSEQ multiplex PCR; in TCRdb, only in-frame clones are kept and a portion is missing. The table shows under 15,000 clones, with 75% occurring only once. Sampling took place from a patient who underwent chemoradiotherapy. The receptor source for this set is a human donor with HPV-associated anogenital cancer.

The genes are TRBV2 and TRBJ2-3, with a tentative D call TRBD1 (6 bases). Germline CDR1 reads SNHLY; CDR2 reads FYNNEI. Trimming took off 4 bases at V and 2 bases at J, with 13 bases between the two ends. The CDR3 has 15 amino acids. CDR3 bases: TGTGCCAGCAGTGCTCTGGACAGCCTCACAGATACGCAGTATTTT. Amino acid sequence: CASSALDSLTDTQYF.

There are a few counts of this clone. This chain joins TRBV7-2 and TRBJ1-2; no clear D gene. Germline V gene lookup returns CDR1 SGHTA and CDR2 FQGNSA. The CDR3 is made up of 13 amino acids. The ends were cut back, 0 bases at V and 6 bases at J, with 8 bases in the middle. The CDR3 reads CASSLAGVDGYTF. The CDR3 bases are TGTGCCAGCAGCTTAGCCGGGGTGGATGGCTACACCTTC.

The chain uses TRBV7-2 and TRBJ1-1, with TRBD1 as a possible D gene (5 bases). The CDR3 has 15 amino acids. In germline, CDR1 is SGHTA, CDR2 FQGNSA. V lost 0 bases to trimming and J lost 1 base, with 9 bases between them. For the CDR3, the DNA is TGTGCCAGCAGCTTAGCGGGAGGGGAGAACACTGAAGCTTTCTTT. Translated, it gives CASSLAGGENTEAFF.

This sequence joins TRBV11-2 and TRBJ1-3, with D tentatively TRBD1 (5 bases). Germline values: CDR1 SGHAT, CDR2 FQNNGV. This CDR3 is built from 16 residues. Between the trimmed V and J ends, which lost 0 bases and 6 bases, there was a span of 15 bases. CDR3 in DNA: TGTGCCAGCAGCTTAGAAGGAGGGGCAGGAGTAAACACCATATATTTT. Its translation: CASSLEGGAGVNTIYF.

The chain employs TRBV5-4 and TRBJ1-1, with D possibly being TRBD1 (5 bases). The V gene's germline CDR1 is SGHNT and CDR2 YYREEE (reference sequence). This CDR3 comprises 13 residues. The V gene lost 4 bases and the J gene lost 1 base, with 8 bases spanning the gap. CDR3 residues: CASSRDSNTEAFF. CDR3 nucleotide sequence: TGTGCCAGCAGCCGGGACTCGAACACTGAAGCTTTCTTT. Full variable domain (outside the CDR3, taken from reference TRBV5-4 and TRBJ1-1): ETGVTQSPTHLIKTRGQQVTLRCSSQSGHNTVSWYQQALGQGPQFIFQYYREEENGRGNFPPRFSGLQFPNYSSELNVNALELDDSALYLCASSRDSNTEAFFGQGTRLTVV.

This clone showed up just once. V is TRBV6-6 and J is TRBJ1-1, with 7 bases fitting TRBD1. V shed 1 base and J 1 base; nucleotides not matched to a gene: 6. CDR3 size: 16 residues. Germline lookup yields CDR1 MNHNY and CDR2 SVGAGI (reference sequence). CDR3 coding DNA: TGTGCCAGCAGTTACTATGCGGGACAGAAGAACACTGAAGCTTTCTTT. The encoded protein is CASSYYAGQKNTEAFF.

The genes are TRBV4-3 and TRBJ2-1; the match to TRBD2 covers 9 bases. The CDR3 spans 17 residues. Germline CDR1 reads LGHNA; CDR2 reads YSLEER. The junction had 7 bases not matched to a gene; V was cut back by 0 bases and J by 4 bases. DNA of the CDR3: TGCGCCAGCAGCCAAGACGGGGGTCTAGCGGGATACAATGAGCAGTTCTTC. Residues: CASSQDGGLAGYNEQFF.

In DNA form, the CDR3 reads TGTGCCTGGAGTTCGGGACAGGGGGCAGACGAGCAGTACTTC. Translation gives CAWSSGQGADEQYF. This sequence joins TRBV30 and TRBJ2-7; 12 bases line up with TRBD1. Per the germline V gene, CDR1 is GTSNPN and CDR2 is SVGIG (reference sequence). The CDR3 spans 14 residues. Trimming removed 2 bases from V and 5 bases from J; junction bases left unmatched: 4. Together with reference TRBV30 and TRBJ2-7, the CDR3 gives the full variable domain: SQTIHQWPATLVQPVGSPLSLECTVEGTSNPNLYWYRQAAGRGLQLLFYSVGIGQISSEVPQNLSASRPQDRQFILSSKKLLLSDSGFYLCAWSSGQGADEQYFGPGTRLTVT.

The J gene is TRBJ1-1, the V gene TRBV6-5, with D unclear. Trimming cost V 2 bases and J 0 bases, with 7 bases left between them. Per germline, CDR1 MNHEY and CDR2 SVGAGI. CDR3 length: 14 amino acids. CDR3: CASSYTRLNTEAFF. CDR3 DNA: TGTGCCAGCAGTTACACCAGGTTGAACACTGAAGCTTTCTTT.

The CDR3 DNA sequence: TGTGCCAGTAGTATAGCGGGGGAAAACAATGAGCAGTTCTTC. Protein product: CASSIAGENNEQFF. V gene TRBV19 combines with J gene TRBJ2-1, with D possibly matching TRBD2 (6 bases). The V end lost 1 base, the J end lost 5 bases, and 9 bases lay between the germline ends. Germline V gives CDR1 LNHDA, CDR2 SQIVND (reference sequence). CDR3 length equals 14 residues.

This clone was counted between two and nine times. The chain's CDR3 is CASSDGLAGLDTQYF. CDR3 DNA: TGCGCCAGCAGCGATGGACTAGCGGGATTGGATACGCAGTATTTT. The chain uses TRBV4-1 and TRBJ2-3; 12 nucleotides agree with TRBD2. Germline trimming cut 5 bases from V and 6 bases from J; bases unmatched to any gene: 6. The CDR3 consists of 15 residues. Germline-derived CDR1 and CDR2 are MGHRA and YSYEKL.

V and J are TRBV19 and TRBJ2-2; 12 bases map to TRBD2. Germline loops: CDR1 LNHDA, CDR2 SQIVND (reference sequence). The length of the CDR3 is 20 residues. The V and J ends lost 2 bases and 3 bases, in that order; junction bases with no gene match: 13. CDR3 sequence reads: CASSIKRLAGAIRDTGELFF. The CDR3 DNA is TGTGCCAGTAGTATAAAAAGACTAGCGGGAGCCATCCGGGACACCGGGGAGCTGTTTTTT.

The rearrangement uses TRBV27 and TRBJ2-7; D not resolved. The CDR3 is made up of 13 amino acids. Germline loops: CDR1 MNHEY, CDR2 SMNVEV (reference sequence). The V and J ends lost 4 bases and 1 base respectively, with 8 bases between them. The DNA for the CDR3 is TGTGCCAGCAGTTCCCCCCAATCCTACGAGCAGTACTTC. Protein sequence: CASSSPQSYEQYF.

V usage is TRBV4-2 and J usage is TRBJ1-1; unclear D gene. The CDR3 totals 12 residues. Germline loops: CDR1 LGHNA, CDR2 YNFKEQ. Between the trimmed V and J ends, which lost 3 bases and 2 bases, there was a span of 4 bases. The CDR3 spells CASSQTNTEAFF. Written as DNA, the CDR3 is TGTGCCAGCAGCCAGACTAACACTGAAGCTTTCTTT.

The CDR3 loop is CASSRAGAVDTQYF. The CDR3 DNA reads TGTGCCAGTAGTAGAGCGGGAGCGGTAGATACGCAGTATTTT. V usage is TRBV19 and J usage is TRBJ2-3; 8 bases are shared with TRBD2. CDR1 and CDR2 (germline): LNHDA, SQIVND (reference sequence). This CDR3 is 14 amino acids long. J was trimmed by 5 bases and V by 4 bases; bases with no gene match: 5.

The chain joins TRBV28 to TRBJ1-5; D ambiguous. This CDR3 is built from 16 residues. Germline-derived CDR1 and CDR2 are MDHEN and SYDVKM. Trimming pared 3 bases from V and 0 bases from J, leaving 12 bases between. The CDR3 DNA follows: TGTGCCAGCAGTTTGATTCCAGAGTATAGCAATCAGCCCCAGCATTTT. The encoded protein is CASSLIPEYSNQPQHF.

The rearrangement links TRBV30 to TRBJ2-7; maybe TRBD1 (5 bases). Trimming stripped 5 bases from V and 3 bases from J, with 14 bases between. The CDR3 covers 13 residues. The germline CDR1 and CDR2 sequences are GTSNPN and SVGIG (reference sequence). For the CDR3, the DNA is TGTGCCTGGTGTAGGGGCACTAACTACGAGCAGTACTTC. It encodes CAWCRGTNYEQYF. Full variable domain (remainder filled in from reference TRBV30 and TRBJ2-7): SQTIHQWPATLVQPVGSPLSLECTVEGTSNPNLYWYRQAAGRGLQLLFYSVGIGQISSEVPQNLSASRPQDRQFILSSKKLLLSDSGFYLCAWCRGTNYEQYFGPGTRLTVT.